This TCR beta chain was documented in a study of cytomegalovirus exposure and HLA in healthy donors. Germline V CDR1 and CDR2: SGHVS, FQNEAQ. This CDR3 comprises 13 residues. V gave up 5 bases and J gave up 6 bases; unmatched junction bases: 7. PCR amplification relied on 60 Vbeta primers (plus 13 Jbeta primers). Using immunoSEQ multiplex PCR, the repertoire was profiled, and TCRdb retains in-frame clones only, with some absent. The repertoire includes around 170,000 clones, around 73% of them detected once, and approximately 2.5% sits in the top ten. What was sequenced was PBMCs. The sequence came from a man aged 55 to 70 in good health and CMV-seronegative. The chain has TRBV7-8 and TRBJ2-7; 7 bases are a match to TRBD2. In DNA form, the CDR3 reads TGTGCCAGCAGCCAACGATTAGCGGGCGAGCAGTACTTC. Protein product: CASSQRLAGEQYF.